This T cell receptor beta chain stems from a study of OX40 agonist ivuxolimab in advanced cancers. At the level of the study: Ivuxolimab is a fully human IgG2 antibody that activates OX40 (CD134). The study, taken as a whole, reports: Compared with CD4+, CD8+ T cells on average had more expanded clones.

Clones were read by immunoSEQ multiplex PCR, and TCRdb kept only the in-frame ones, dropping some. This repertoire shows more than 40,000 clones, over 75% found once; its top ten account for 4.9%. The CDR3 sequence is 15 residues long. Germline-derived CDR1 and CDR2 are MNHEY and SVGAGI. V was cut by 5 bases and J by 5 bases, with 18 bases left in between. As regards this clone: Its specificity is not known.

The sample in question was CD4+ or CD8+ T cells sorted from blood, obtained in a trial of the OX40 agonist ivuxolimab. The gene calls are TRBV6-5 and TRBJ1-1; TRBD1 might be the D (5 bases). The sequence was collected from an adult with an advanced solid tumor such as melanoma, head and neck, liver or kidney cancer. CDR3 residues: CASSPRREGGTEAFF. The CDR3 DNA is TGTGCCAGCAGTCCCCGCAGGGAAGGAGGAACTGAAGCTTTCTTT.